This TCR beta chain was retrieved from a study of technical replicates of blood from several donors (dated by TCRdb to the late 2010s). Libraries came from the immunoSEQ multiplex PCR assay. TCRdb stores this immuneACCESS table with in-frame sequences only. Part of the clones is absent; in the studies checked, under half of the shortfall reflects unresolved V genes, and no reason is known for the rest. For this sample the table gives fewer than 75,000 clones, of which 88% were detected only once. The ten largest clones add up to approximately 4.5% of the sample. Concerning this clone: Its antigen remains unidentified. Base qualities are missing; no much larger clone stands one base away.

Sequences MNHEY (CDR1) and SVGAGI (CDR2) are obtained from the germline V gene. From its cysteine to its phenylalanine, the CDR3 spans 16 amino acids. The read is trimmed to its CDR3 DNA, 48 bases read in frame from base 1. The V end gives up 0 bases and the J end 5 bases, leaving 8 bases in the junction not matched to a gene. Sequencing was done on a sample of PBMCs. The source is a human donor in good health. Some clones in this sample may be carry-over from other donors' samples. The rearranged segments are TRBV6-5 and TRBJ2-7; 9 of the junction bases match TRBD2. The DNA is TGTGCCAGCAGTTACTCGATTGCGGGAGGGCACGACGAGCAGTACTTC. It is translated as CASSYSIAGGHDEQYF.